The 30 T cell receptor beta chains below come from one sample, sequenced in a study of blood T cell repertoires in COVID-19. The assay was immunoSEQ multiplex PCR, and TCRdb's table has in-frame clones only and misses some. The sample holds about 99,000 clones; 79% are singletons and the top ten take 15% to 20%. Sequences were obtained from peripheral blood. The receptors originated from a woman older than 75 with active or convalescent COVID-19.

This chain connects TRBV6-2 or TRBV6-3 to TRBJ1-5; D call uncertain. The CDR3 spans 14 residues. Germline-derived CDR1 and CDR2 are MNHEY and SVGEGT. V shed 2 bases and J shed 4 bases, with 9 bases lying between them. CDR3 bases: TGTGCCAGCAGTTACGAGTCCCGAAATCAGCCCCAGCATTTT. It encodes CASSYESRNQPQHF.

The chain carries TRBV15 and TRBJ2-5; D gene unclear. Germline V gene sequence: CDR1 LNHNV, CDR2 YYDKDF (reference sequence). Deletions cut 0 bases from V and 4 bases from J, with 6 bases between. The CDR3 has 13 residues. The CDR3 spells CATSRDRVETQYF. DNA for the CDR3: TGTGCCACCAGCAGAGATCGGGTAGAGACCCAGTACTTC.

This chain connects TRBV5-4 to TRBJ2-2, with 7 bases matching TRBD2. The germline V gene encodes CDR1 SGHNT and CDR2 YYREEE (reference sequence). CDR3 size: 16 residues. V dropped 4 bases and J dropped 2; count of bases not matched to a gene: 8. CDR3 DNA sequence: TGTGCCAGCAGCAAGCGGTCTAGCGGTAACACCGGGGAGCTGTTTTTT. Amino acid sequence: CASSKRSSGNTGELFF.

V usage is TRBV5-1 and J usage is TRBJ1-3; tentative D call: TRBD1 (6 bases). Trimming took off 1 base at V and 4 bases at J, with 12 bases between the two ends. CDR3 length: 15 residues. The germline V gene encodes CDR1 SGHRS and CDR2 YFSETQ. In DNA, the CDR3 is TGCGCCAGCAGCTTGTGGGCAGGGGAAGGAAACACCATATATTTT. Its translation: CASSLWAGEGNTIYF.

CDR3 sequence reads: CATSRGTSGRAAETQYF. The DNA for the CDR3 is TGTGCCACCAGCAGAGGCACTAGCGGGAGGGCCGCGGAGACCCAGTACTTC. This chain links TRBV15 with TRBJ2-5; 13 nucleotides align to TRBD2. The germline CDR1 and CDR2 sequences are LNHNV and YYDKDF (reference sequence). V shed 1 base and J 5 bases; nucleotides not matched to a gene: 7. This CDR3 region has 17 residues.

This chain links TRBV28 with TRBJ1-2, with D maybe TRBD1 (5 bases). Germline-derived CDR1 and CDR2 are MDHEN and SYDVKM. The CDR3 spans 13 residues. V lost 5 bases and J lost 2, with 9 bases in between. The CDR3 sequence is CASSGGGNYGYTF. CDR3 sequence (DNA): TGTGCCAGCAGTGGGGGGGGAAACTATGGCTACACCTTC.

The chain recombines TRBV19 with TRBJ1-3; TRBD1 agrees at 7 bases. Germline V CDR1 and CDR2: LNHDA, SQIVND (reference sequence). With V trimmed by 5 bases and J by 6 bases, 13 bases remained unmatched. The CDR3 has 16 residues. CDR3 residues: CASSSSRDRFINTIYF. The DNA of the CDR3 is TGTGCCAGTAGTTCTTCGAGGGACAGATTCATAAACACCATATATTTT.

The CDR3 region is CASSYTRDTEAFF. The CDR3 region has the DNA TGTGCCAGCAGTTACACCCGGGACACTGAAGCTTTCTTT. The genes are TRBV6-5 and TRBJ1-1; D uncertain. Trimming stripped 2 bases from V and 3 bases from J, with 7 bases between. The CDR3 has 13 residues. Germline CDR1 MNHEY, CDR2 SVGAGI.

In DNA form, the CDR3 reads TGTGCCAGCAGCTTAGACGGGACTAGCGGGTTTGAGCAGTTCTTC. Translation: CASSLDGTSGFEQFF. This rearrangement joins TRBV11-2 to TRBJ2-1; TRBD2 matches 12 bases. V gave up 0 bases and J gave up 9 bases; unmatched junction bases: 3. The CDR3 has 15 amino acids. CDR1 SGHAT and CDR2 FQNNGV come from the germline V gene.

The rearrangement links TRBV2 to TRBJ1-3; no clear D gene. There are 13 residues in the CDR3. V was clipped by 2 bases and J by 4 bases, with 6 bases between them. Germline CDR1 and CDR2: SNHLY and FYNNEI. The CDR3 reads CASSESPGNTIYF. CDR3 nucleotides: TGTGCCAGCAGTGAATCCCCAGGAAACACCATATATTTT.

This chain joins TRBV28 and TRBJ1-1; D not resolved. Trimming removed 3 bases at V and 1 base at J, with 9 bases between. This CDR3 is built from 14 residues. Germline lookup yields CDR1 MDHEN and CDR2 SYDVKM. CDR3 bases: TGTGCCAGCAGTTTTAACGGTCAGAACACTGAAGCTTTCTTT. Translated: CASSFNGQNTEAFF. The full variable domain, in which reference TRBV28 and TRBJ1-1 provide the parts outside the CDR3, is DVKVTQSSRYLVKRTGEKVFLECVQDMDHENMFWYRQDPGLGLRLIYFSYDVKMKEKGDIPEGYSVSREKKERFSLILESASTNQTSMYLCASSFNGQNTEAFFGQGTRLTVV.

The chain carries TRBV18 and TRBJ2-5; D unresolved. V was shortened by 3 bases and J by 4 bases, with 9 bases between the two germline ends. From germline, CDR1 is KGHSH and CDR2 LQKENI. The CDR3 has 13 residues. CDR3 region: CASSPPRRETQYF. The CDR3 DNA sequence: TGTGCCAGCTCACCCCCGCGGCGAGAGACCCAGTACTTC.

This clone was detected only once. This rearrangement joins TRBV2 to TRBJ2-2; possible D gene TRBD2, 6 bases. Germline V lookup: CDR1 SNHLY, CDR2 FYNNEI. V gave up 6 bases and J gave up 6 bases, with 14 bases separating them. The CDR3 is 14 residues long. The CDR3 reads CASRGRDFPGELFF. The DNA of the CDR3 is TGTGCCAGCAGAGGGCGGGACTTCCCCGGGGAGCTGTTTTTT. The full variable domain, its missing parts supplied by reference TRBV2 and TRBJ2-2, is EPEVTQTPSHQVTQMGQEVILRCVPISNHLYFYWYRQILGQKVEFLVSFYNNEISEKSEIFDDQFSVERPDGSNFTLKIRSTKLEDSAMYFCASRGRDFPGELFFGEGSRLTVL.

The chain combines TRBV20-1 with TRBJ1-2; the D is unclear. The CDR3 is 10 amino acids. Trimming cost V 2 bases and J 5 bases, with 3 bases left between them. Germline V gene data show CDR1 as DFQATT and CDR2 as SNEGSKA (reference sequence). The CDR3 sequence: CSARSYGYTF. CDR3 DNA: TGCAGTGCTAGATCGTATGGCTACACCTTC.

This clone appeared once. V gene TRBV28 combines with J gene TRBJ1-1; no reliable D call. The length of the CDR3 is 13 residues. Trimming left V 5 bases short and J 1 base short, with 8 bases between. From germline, CDR1 is MDHEN and CDR2 SYDVKM. CDR3 coding DNA: TGTGCCAGCAGTCTCCGGAGGAACACTGAAGCTTTCTTT. This sequence encodes CASSLRRNTEAFF. The complete variable domain, with remaining parts taken from reference TRBV28 and TRBJ1-1, reads DVKVTQSSRYLVKRTGEKVFLECVQDMDHENMFWYRQDPGLGLRLIYFSYDVKMKEKGDIPEGYSVSREKKERFSLILESASTNQTSMYLCASSLRRNTEAFFGQGTRLTVV.

This clone was observed a handful of times. The J gene is TRBJ1-1, the V gene TRBV28; unclear D gene. The CDR3 spans 12 residues. CDR1 MDHEN and CDR2 SYDVKM come from the germline V gene. The germline V and J ends were trimmed by 6 bases and 4 bases, with 9 bases remaining between them. The CDR3 bases are TGTGCCAGCAGGACTTTGAGCACTGAAGCTTTCTTT. Its protein product is CASRTLSTEAFF.

In this sample, this clone turned up a few times. V and J are TRBV9 and TRBJ2-1, with 11 bases fitting TRBD2. J lost 0 bases, V lost 3 bases, and 14 bases had no gene match. Germline V gene data show CDR1 as SGDLS and CDR2 as YYNGEE. The CDR3 spans 20 residues. CDR3 nucleotides: TGTGCCAGCAGCGCCCACCGCACCGCTAGCGGGAGGAGCTCCTACAATGAGCAGTTCTTC. It codes for CASSAHRTASGRSSYNEQFF.

J is TRBJ1-2 and V is TRBV6-6; no clear D gene. The CDR3 has 13 residues. Germline V gene sequence: CDR1 MNHNY, CDR2 SVGAGI (reference sequence). Deletions cut 10 bases from V and 4 bases from J, with 16 bases between. The CDR3 bases are TGTGCCACCCAACAGCGGAGGTCCTATGGCTACACCTTC. It specifies CATQQRRSYGYTF.

V usage is TRBV7-3 and J usage is TRBJ2-1, with 9 nucleotides matching TRBD2. V was pared by 2 bases and J by 5 bases, with 7 bases of the junction left unmatched. This CDR3 contains 16 residues. In germline, CDR1 is SGHTA, CDR2 FQGTGA. CDR3 amino acids: CASSLLSGSTNNEQFF. The CDR3, as DNA: TGTGCCAGCAGCTTACTTAGCGGGAGCACAAACAATGAGCAGTTCTTC.

Comment on this clone: Germline is not matched at one junction end, which may reflect a read error. The chain uses TRBV5-1 and TRBJ2-3; 14 bases align to TRBD2. The CDR3 has 14 amino acids. Germline V lookup: CDR1 SGHRS, CDR2 YFSETQ. The CDR3 nucleotides are TGTGCCAGCAACGGACTAGCGGGAGGAGATACGCAGTATTTT. Protein sequence: CASNGLAGGDTQYF.

This rearrangement joins TRBV10-3 to TRBJ2-1; D perhaps matches TRBD1 (7 bases). This CDR3 has 14 amino acids. The germline V and J ends were trimmed by 6 bases and 5 bases, with 14 bases remaining between them. The germline CDR1 and CDR2 sequences are ENHRY and SYGVKD. The CDR3 DNA follows: TGTGCCATCAGGAGGACAGGAGGGGACAATGAGCAGTTCTTC. It yields the protein CAIRRTGGDNEQFF.

Here the CDR3 reads CASSFASGASYEQYF. In nucleotides, the CDR3 is TGTGCCAGCAGCTTTGCTAGCGGGGCCTCCTACGAGCAGTACTTC. The V gene is TRBV11-2, the J gene TRBJ2-7; 9 nucleotides agree with TRBD2. The junction had 3 bases not matched to a gene; V was cut back by 3 bases and J by 0 bases. The CDR3 is made up of 15 amino acids. Germline V gene data show CDR1 as SGHAT and CDR2 as FQNNGV.

The chain combines TRBV5-1 with TRBJ1-6; D gene uncertain. Trimming removed 0 bases from V and 9 bases from J, with 10 bases in between. The CDR3 is 14 residues long. Germline loops: CDR1 SGHRS, CDR2 YFSETQ. This chain's CDR3 is CASSLASPSSPLHF. The CDR3 coding sequence is TGCGCCAGCAGCTTGGCCTCGCCCAGTTCACCCCTCCACTTT.

This chain connects TRBV27 to TRBJ2-2; TRBD1 matches 11 bases. Germline CDR1 reads MNHEY; CDR2 reads SMNVEV (reference sequence). The CDR3 is made up of 17 amino acids. V dropped 5 bases and J dropped 5; count of bases not matched to a gene: 10. This CDR3 is CASSLLGGQGGTGELFF. The CDR3 region has the DNA TGTGCCAGCAGTCTCTTAGGGGGACAGGGGGGAACCGGGGAGCTGTTTTTT.

The rearrangement uses TRBV6-5 and TRBJ2-3, with 7 positions matching TRBD2. Germline V gives CDR1 MNHEY, CDR2 SVGAGI. V lost 8 bases to trimming and J lost 2 bases; unmatched junction nucleotides: 7. The CDR3 runs to 14 residues. CDR3 region: CASRREGLTDTQYF. The DNA for the CDR3 is TGTGCCAGCCGCAGGGAGGGGCTCACAGATACGCAGTATTTT.

The chain is built from TRBV7-3 and TRBJ2-2, with 7 bases identical to TRBD2. The CDR3 contains 15 residues. Germline assignment: CDR1 SGHTA and CDR2 FQGTGA. Trimming at V came to 0 bases and at J to 6 bases, leaving 4 bases not matched to a gene. CDR3 loop: CASSLTGGISGELFF. DNA for the CDR3: TGTGCCAGCAGCTTAACGGGAGGGATCTCCGGGGAGCTGTTTTTT.

The rearrangement joins TRBV7-3 to TRBJ2-4, with a tentative D call TRBD2 (6 bases). Germline assignment: CDR1 SGHTA and CDR2 FQGTGA. CDR3 length: 15 residues. Trimming left V 4 bases short and J 1 base short, with 11 bases between. CDR3 loop: CASSYTREAKNIQYF. The DNA of the CDR3 is TGTGCCAGCAGCTACACCCGGGAGGCCAAAAACATTCAGTACTTC.

This chain joins TRBV19 and TRBJ2-5; TRBD2 aligns across 16 bases. Germline lookup yields CDR1 LNHDA and CDR2 SQIVND (reference sequence). The CDR3 extends over 18 amino acids. Germline trimming cut 8 bases from V and 4 bases from J; bases unmatched to any gene: 13. CDR3 sequence (DNA): TGTGCCAGTCAACAAAGGGGACTAGCGGGAGGGCGAGGAGAGACCCAGTACTTC. It specifies CASQQRGLAGGRGETQYF.

The J gene is TRBJ1-6, the V gene TRBV13, with D maybe TRBD1 (5 bases). The CDR3 has 15 amino acids. The germline CDR1 and CDR2 sequences are PRHDT and FYEKMQ (reference sequence). The V end lost 7 bases, the J end lost 7 bases, and 17 bases lay between the germline ends. The CDR3 sequence: CASKVFVTVNSPLHF. The DNA for the CDR3 is TGTGCCAGCAAGGTTTTTGTGACAGTCAATTCACCCCTCCACTTT. Combining the CDR3 with reference TRBV13 and TRBJ1-6 gives the whole variable domain AAGVIQSPRHLIKEKRETATLKCYPIPRHDTVYWYQQGPGQDPQFLISFYEKMQSDKGSIPDRFSAQQFSDYHSELNMSSLELGDSALYFCASKVFVTVNSPLHFGNGTRLTVT.

The V call is TRBV5-4, the J call TRBJ1-3; 7 bases map to TRBD1. V lost 6 bases, J lost 2 bases, and 2 bases stayed unmatched. The germline V gene encodes CDR1 SGHNT and CDR2 YYREEE (reference sequence). CDR3 length: 13 amino acids. The CDR3 here is CASTDRAGNTIYF. CDR3 nucleotide sequence: TGTGCCAGCACAGACAGGGCTGGAAACACCATATATTTT.